This entry lists 20 T cell receptor beta chains sequenced from one sample in a study of cytomegalovirus exposure and HLA in healthy donors. It was with 60 Vbeta and 13 Jbeta primers that the PCR ran. The data were produced by immunoSEQ multiplex PCR, yet TCRdb's version contains in-frame clones alone and is incomplete. The sample has over 150,000 clones, around four fifths seen once. Material for sequencing was PBMCs. These receptor sequences come from a woman between 50 and 59 years old in good health and CMV-seropositive.

The chain uses TRBV29-1 and TRBJ2-7; TRBD2 matches 13 bases. V trimming: 6 bases; J trimming: 0 bases; junction bases outside the gene matches: 2. The CDR3 covers 14 residues. Germline V gives CDR1 SQVTM, CDR2 ANQGSEA. In DNA, the CDR3 is TGCAGCGTCCGGACTAGCGGGAGCTCCTACGAGCAGTACTTC. Protein product: CSVRTSGSSYEQYF.

The rearrangement links TRBV5-1 to TRBJ2-1; tentative D call: TRBD1 (5 bases). The V end lost 0 bases, the J end lost 2 bases, and 12 bases lay between the germline ends. CDR3 size: 16 residues. Per germline, CDR1 SGHRS and CDR2 YFSETQ. In DNA form, the CDR3 reads TGCGCCAGCAGCTTGGATCCTCAGGGCCCCTACAATGAGCAGTTCTTC. Protein sequence: CASSLDPQGPYNEQFF.

The chain carries TRBV19 and TRBJ1-2, with 7 nucleotides matching TRBD1. CDR3 size: 16 residues. The germline CDR1 and CDR2 sequences are LNHDA and SQIVND (reference sequence). J was trimmed by 0 bases and V by 6 bases; bases with no gene match: 10. The CDR3 loop is CASRPEGALANYGYTF. The CDR3 DNA is TGTGCCAGTAGGCCTGAGGGGGCCCTAGCTAACTATGGCTACACCTTC. The whole variable domain, filled in from reference TRBV19 and TRBJ1-2, reads DGGITQSPKYLFRKEGQNVTLSCEQNLNHDAMYWYRQDPGQGLRLIYYSQIVNDFQKGDIAEGYSVSREKKESFPLTVTSAQKNPTAFYLCASRPEGALANYGYTFGSGTRLTVV.

This clone was seen only a few times. The rearrangement uses TRBV5-4 and TRBJ1-6, with TRBD1 matching 7 bases. With V trimmed by 3 bases and J by 6 bases, 9 bases remained unmatched. This CDR3 is 16 amino acids long. Per the germline V gene, CDR1 is SGHNT and CDR2 is YYREEE (reference sequence). CDR3: CASSSGRTGANSPLHF. The DNA of the CDR3 is TGTGCCAGCAGCTCAGGACGGACAGGTGCTAATTCACCCCTCCACTTT.

This clone has a handful of counts. The CDR3 DNA reads TGTGCCAGCAGTAGAGGTAGGACTGAAGCTTTCTTT. Protein: CASSRGRTEAFF. This chain connects TRBV2 to TRBJ1-1; D unresolved. With 5 bases removed from V and 5 bases from J, the gap between germline ends came to 9 bases. Germline V gives CDR1 SNHLY, CDR2 FYNNEI. The CDR3 extends over 12 amino acids.

A few counts support this clone. The V and J genes are TRBV9 and TRBJ1-2; perhaps TRBD1 as D (5 bases). V lost 0 bases and J lost 4, with 7 bases in between. The CDR3 runs to 13 residues. The germline CDR1 and CDR2 sequences are SGDLS and YYNGEE. The DNA for the CDR3 is TGTGCCAGCAGCGTAGACGACAGCTATGGCTACACCTTC. Its protein product is CASSVDDSYGYTF.

The CDR3 DNA follows: TGTGCCAGCTACGACAGGGTATCTGAAGCTTTCTTT. This codes for CASYDRVSEAFF. The V and J genes are TRBV18 and TRBJ1-1; 7 positions match TRBD1. This CDR3 has 12 residues. The junction had 5 bases not matched to a gene; V was cut back by 7 bases and J by 6 bases. Germline V CDR1 and CDR2: KGHSH, LQKENI.

The V and J genes are TRBV21-1 and TRBJ1-1; the DNA was not used to check the table's D call, TRBD1. TRBV21-1 is a known pseudogene. This CDR3 spans 16 amino acids. CDR3 in DNA: TGTGCCAGCAGCAAAACCCCGACAGGGGTGACCACTGAAGCTTTCTTT. Translation: CASSKTPTGVTTEAFF.

The chain uses TRBV7-9 and TRBJ2-1, with a possible D match to TRBD2 (6 bases). The V end was cut by 5 bases, the J end by 7 bases, with 21 bases between. The CDR3 covers 16 residues. CDR1 and CDR2 (germline): SEHNR, FQNEAQ (reference sequence). The CDR3 DNA sequence: TGTGCCAGCAGCCCCGGAGGGCCCCCGGCGGAAAATGAGCAGTTCTTC. Encoded protein: CASSPGGPPAENEQFF.

The CDR3 loop is CASSGRQQETQYF. The CDR3 bases are TGCGCCAGCAGCGGAAGACAGCAAGAGACCCAGTACTTC. The J gene is TRBJ2-5, the V gene TRBV5-1; D perhaps matches TRBD1 (5 bases). Germline V gene data show CDR1 as SGHRS and CDR2 as YFSETQ. V was pared by 4 bases and J by 2 bases, with 9 bases between. The CDR3 has 13 residues.

CDR3 bases: TGTGCCAGCAATGGCGGGGGACCCACAGATACGCAGTATTTT. Translating it yields CASNGGGPTDTQYF. The chain uses TRBV28 and TRBJ2-3; TRBD2 matches at 7 bases. The CDR3 is 14 residues long. Trimming at V came to 7 bases and at J to 2 bases, leaving 6 bases not matched to a gene. Germline V gene data show CDR1 as MDHEN and CDR2 as SYDVKM.

This chain connects TRBV7-3 to TRBJ1-2, with 8 bases that match TRBD1. The germline gives CDR1 SGHTA, CDR2 FQGTGA. V lost 2 bases and J lost 0; bases outside the gene matches: 2. The CDR3 consists of 15 residues. This CDR3 reads CASSLQTGANYGYTF. DNA for the CDR3: TGTGCCAGCAGCTTACAGACAGGGGCTAACTATGGCTACACCTTC.

CDR3 amino acids: CASSILRDRGNTIYF. CDR3 bases: TGTGCCAGTAGTATTCTCCGGGACAGGGGAAACACCATATATTTT. This sequence joins TRBV19 and TRBJ1-3; 8 bases line up with TRBD1. This CDR3 comprises 15 residues. Unmatched junction bases numbered 5, after V lost 3 bases and J lost 4 bases. Germline loops: CDR1 LNHDA, CDR2 SQIVND (reference sequence).

This chain connects TRBV5-4 to TRBJ2-1; 10 nucleotides line up with TRBD2. CDR1 SGHNT and CDR2 YYREEE come from the germline V gene (reference sequence). Trimming took 7 bases from V and 6 from J; bases not matched to a gene: 13. The CDR3 is 16 residues long. Written as DNA, the CDR3 is TGTGCCAGCTCAGGGGGGCCGGGACTAGCGTCCAATGAGCAGTTCTTC. It is translated as CASSGGPGLASNEQFF.

This rearrangement joins TRBV6-1 to TRBJ2-7; D might be TRBD1 (5 bases). V lost 6 bases and J lost 2, with 14 bases in between. The CDR3 length is 14 residues. Germline CDR1 and CDR2: MNHNS and SASEGT. This CDR3 is CASRPGWVAYEQYF. The CDR3 bases are TGTGCCAGCAGACCAGGGTGGGTGGCCTACGAGCAGTACTTC.

The rearrangement uses TRBV7-2 and TRBJ2-7; tentatively, D is TRBD2 (5 bases). V was cut by 4 bases and J by 2 bases, with 9 bases left in between. Germline CDR1 is SGHTA and CDR2 is FQGNSA. The CDR3 has 13 residues. CDR3 coding DNA: TGTGCCAGCAGCTCCCTAGCCCCCTACGAGCAGTACTTC. As protein: CASSSLAPYEQYF.

The V gene is TRBV18, the J gene TRBJ2-7, with TRBD2 as a possible D gene (6 bases). From germline, CDR1 is KGHSH and CDR2 LQKENI. V was cut by 6 bases and J by 7 bases, with 10 bases left in between. The CDR3 has 11 residues. The CDR3 nucleotides read TGTGCCAGCTCGGAGGGGTGGGAGCAGTACTTC. This codes for CASSEGWEQYF. Filled out from reference TRBV18 and TRBJ2-7, the complete variable domain reads NAGVMQNPRHLVRRRGQEARLRCSPMKGHSHVYWYRQLPEEGLKFMVYLQKENIIDESGMPKERFSAEFPKEGPSILRIQQVVRGDSAAYFCASSEGWEQYFGPGTRLTVT.

J is TRBJ2-7 and V is TRBV5-4; a weak D match, TRBD2 (5 bases). This CDR3 contains 11 residues. In germline, CDR1 is SGHNT, CDR2 YYREEE (reference sequence). V was trimmed by 4 bases and J by 4 bases, leaving 6 bases between them. CDR3 loop: CASSGEYEQYF. The CDR3 bases are TGTGCCAGCAGCGGGGAGTACGAGCAGTACTTC.

V gene TRBV9 combines with J gene TRBJ2-1; 9 nucleotides match TRBD1. Losses at the gene ends were 0 bases for V and 5 bases for J; bases not matched to a gene: 9. CDR1 is SGDLS, CDR2 YYNGEE, per germline. The CDR3 has 17 amino acids. CDR3 amino acids: CASSVAPTGGKDNEQFF. Here the CDR3 DNA reads TGTGCCAGCAGCGTAGCCCCGACAGGGGGTAAGGACAATGAGCAGTTCTTC.

This clone appeared a few times. CDR3 in amino acids: CASRTDSLPFGYTF. CDR3 DNA: TGTGCCAGCCGTACAGACAGCCTCCCATTTGGCTACACCTTC. The rearrangement joins TRBV28 to TRBJ1-2, with D tentatively TRBD1 (5 bases). This CDR3 region has 14 residues. Germline V gene lookup returns CDR1 MDHEN and CDR2 SYDVKM. The V and J ends lost 8 bases and 7 bases respectively, with 20 bases between them.